This T cell receptor beta chain stems from a study of response to subunit inactivated influenza vaccine. Study-level findings and limits: The authors suggested that few new T cells are recruited per seasonal influenza vaccination.

TCRdb ran MiXCR on the RT-PCR reads and lists one entry per CDR3 protein. The data hold 550,000 to 800,000 distinct CDR3 sequences, with around 13% observed a single time. The CDR3 loop spans 16 amino acids. Trimming removed 3 bases from V and 0 bases from J, with 15 bases in between. CDR1 is SEHNR, CDR2 FQNEAQ, per germline (reference sequence). Remarks on this clonotype: Its antigen is currently unknown.

The gene calls are TRBV7-9 and TRBJ2-7, with D possibly TRBD2 on 5 matching bases. Sequencing used PBMCs from blood, obtained roughly 15 days before vaccination. The sequence was collected from a man aged 50-60 years who received an inactivated influenza vaccine. This CDR3 is CASSLGEGYYSYEQYF. In nucleotides, the CDR3 is TGTGCCAGCAGCTTGGGTGAGGGATATTACTCCTACGAGCAGTACTTC.